Below, 3 T cell receptor beta chains from the same sample are listed, as sequenced in a study of blood T cell repertoires in COVID-19. Repertoires were generated with immunoSEQ multiplex PCR, while TCRdb's copy carries only in-frame clones and drops some. The profile covers over 250,000 clones, with roughly 90% appearing a single time and roughly 0.8% taken by the ten largest. Sequencing was performed on peripheral blood. Receptor source: a woman under 40 with acute or convalescent COVID-19.

A single count supports this clone. As DNA, the CDR3 is TGTGCCAGCAGTGACTCTAGCACCGGGGAGCTGTTTTTT. It yields the protein CASSDSSTGELFF. The V gene is TRBV6-4, the J gene TRBJ2-2; D remains unclear. In germline, CDR1 is MRHNA, CDR2 SNTAGT. V was clipped by 0 bases and J by 4 bases, with 3 bases between them. This CDR3 region has 13 residues.

This chain joins TRBV5-1 and TRBJ2-1, with 7 nucleotides matching TRBD2. Germline V gene data show CDR1 as SGHRS and CDR2 as YFSETQ. Trimming cost V 3 bases and J 4 bases; bases outside gene matches: 7. This CDR3 region has 15 residues. In DNA form, the CDR3 reads TGCGCCAGCAGCTCCGGGACTATACTTTACAATGAGCAGTTCTTC. As protein: CASSSGTILYNEQFF.

V gene TRBV10-3 combines with J gene TRBJ2-5; 7 bases line up with TRBD1. The CDR3 has 14 amino acids. The germline V gene has CDR1 ENHRY and CDR2 SYGVKD. The V and J ends lost 4 bases and 1 base, in that order; junction bases with no gene match: 3. CDR3 residues: CAISGRGPQETQYF. In nucleotides, the CDR3 is TGTGCCATCAGTGGAAGGGGGCCCCAAGAGACCCAGTACTTC.